These 31 T cell receptor beta chains share one sample of origin, sequenced in a study of blood T cells in healthy people across ages. Using a J-beta primer mix together with a sample-barcoded 5' primer, a second PCR was run for about 7 to 12 cycles. TCRdb redid the calling of the 5' RACE reads with MiXCR, one entry per CDR3 protein. The table shows 500,000 to 550,000 distinct CDR3 sequences, with 24% occurring only once. These data are also associated with another study on T cells of mothers and their children.

The sample comprised blood. These TCRs come from a boy aged 10-17 years in good health.

The J gene is TRBJ2-7, the V gene TRBV2; no clear D gene. Trimming removed 6 bases from V and 4 bases from J, with 10 bases in between. Looked up from germline, CDR1 is SNHLY and CDR2 is FYNNEI. The CDR3 loop spans 12 amino acids. CDR3 bases: TGTGCCAGCAGATCAACGTTTTACGAGCAGTACTTC. It encodes CASRSTFYEQYF.

The V and J genes are TRBV18 and TRBJ2-5; D not resolved. The DNA end is more similar to TRBJ2-7, so the J call may be wrong. The CDR3 is 14 residues long. Germline V CDR1 and CDR2: KGHSH, LQKENI. The CDR3 region is CASSPQALDYEQYF. CDR3 sequence (DNA): TGTGCCAGCTCACCTCAGGCTCTGGACTACGAGCAGTACTTC.

Notes on this clonotype: One end of the junction is discordant with germline, which a read error may explain. This chain connects TRBV11-2 to TRBJ2-2; a possible D gene is TRBD2 (7 bases). The CDR3 is 14 amino acids. Germline V CDR1 and CDR2: SGHAT, FQNNGV. CDR3 bases: TGTGCCAGCGGCTTAGGGGGGGCCACCGGGGAGCTGTTTTTT. Amino acids: CASGLGGATGELFF. Full variable domain (rest looked up from reference TRBV11-2 and TRBJ2-2): EAGVAQSPRYKIIEKRQSVAFWCNPISGHATLYWYQQILGQGPKLLIQFQNNGVVDDSQLPKDRFSAERLKGVDSTLKIQPAKLEDSAVYLCASGLGGATGELFFGEGSRLTVL.

The V call is TRBV19, the J call TRBJ2-6, with D hard to call. The CDR3 is 13 amino acids. V lost 7 bases, J lost 1 base, and 5 bases lay in between. Per germline, CDR1 LNHDA and CDR2 SQIVND (reference sequence). CDR3 coding DNA: TGTGCCAGTACCCTTTCTGGGGCCAACGTCCTGACTTTC. The encoded protein is CASTLSGANVLTF.

The chain links TRBV24-1 to TRBJ2-7; 8 nucleotides agree with TRBD2. The CDR3 is 13 amino acids. V lost 4 bases to trimming and J lost 7 bases; unmatched junction nucleotides: 5. Germline lookup yields CDR1 KGHDR and CDR2 SFDVKD. CDR3 residues: CATSDLAGREQYF. The CDR3 bases are TGTGCCACCAGTGACCTAGCGGGTCGGGAGCAGTACTTC.

The CDR3 protein is CASSEYLGGLAKNIQYF. In DNA, the CDR3 is TGTGCCAGCAGTGAATATCTCGGGGGGCTAGCCAAAAACATTCAGTACTTC. The V and J genes are TRBV25-1 and TRBJ2-4, with a possible D match to TRBD2 (7 bases). The CDR3 spans 17 residues. Trimming pared 0 bases from V and 0 bases from J, leaving 12 bases between. Germline loops: CDR1 MGHDK, CDR2 SYGVNS.

This clonotype occurred once. This chain links TRBV5-6 with TRBJ2-7; D remains unclear. Trimming removed 7 bases at V and 4 bases at J, with 15 bases between. The CDR3 runs to 13 residues. Germline V CDR1 and CDR2: SGHDT, YYEEEE. The CDR3 bases are TGTGCCAGCTATTCAGGAATTTTATACGAGCAGTACTTC. This encodes CASYSGILYEQYF.

This clonotype was counted only a few times. This chain uses TRBV5-1 with TRBJ1-4; 9 nucleotides agree with TRBD1. Looked up from germline, CDR1 is SGHRS and CDR2 is YFSETQ. CDR3 length equals 17 residues. V gave up 5 bases and J gave up 4 bases; unmatched junction bases: 12. CDR3: CASRGVGQGPDNEKLFF. CDR3 in DNA: TGCGCCAGCAGAGGAGTGGGACAGGGACCGGATAATGAAAAACTGTTTTTT.

The V gene is TRBV11-2, the J gene TRBJ2-5; D remains ambiguous. The CDR3 extends over 14 amino acids. The germline gives CDR1 SGHAT, CDR2 FQNNGV. Trimming left V 7 bases short and J 2 bases short, with 14 bases between. This CDR3 is CASTSLVGQETQYF. Here the CDR3 DNA reads TGTGCCAGCACCAGCCTGGTGGGGCAAGAGACCCAGTACTTC.

The gene calls are TRBV4-3 and TRBJ2-5, with 9 positions matching TRBD2. CDR3 size: 17 residues. J gave up 2 bases and V 0 bases, and 7 bases lay outside the gene matches. The germline gives CDR1 LGHNA, CDR2 YSLEER. Written as DNA, the CDR3 is TGCGCCAGCAGCCAAGATTCGCGCGGGGGGGTTCAAGAGACCCAGTACTTC. It codes for CASSQDSRGGVQETQYF.

This clonotype was seen at least ten times. This chain connects TRBV20-1 to TRBJ1-2, with D possibly TRBD1 on 6 matching bases. Trimming took off 3 bases at V and 7 bases at J, with 12 bases between the two ends. This CDR3 is 12 amino acids long. Looked up from germline, CDR1 is DFQATT and CDR2 is SNEGSKA (reference sequence). CDR3: CSARDLGAGYTF. The CDR3 DNA follows: TGCAGTGCTAGGGATTTGGGGGCTGGCTACACCTTC.

The rearrangement joins TRBV28 to TRBJ2-7; 12 nucleotides agree with TRBD2. Germline V gives CDR1 MDHEN, CDR2 SYDVKM. The ends lost 5 bases at V and 7 bases at J; junction bases unmatched: 9. The CDR3 has 15 residues. The CDR3 here is CASSLLAGGPGEQYF. In DNA form, the CDR3 reads TGTGCCAGCAGTCTTCTAGCGGGAGGGCCAGGGGAGCAGTACTTC.

This chain uses TRBV12-3 or TRBV12-4 with TRBJ2-6, with D perhaps TRBD1 or TRBD2 (6 bases each). The CDR3 totals 19 residues. Trimming removed 2 bases at V and 0 bases at J, with 17 bases between. For the CDR3, the DNA is TGTGCCAGCAGTTTAAGCGGTGGAGGGGGGAGCTCTGGGGCCAACGTCCTGACTTTC. This codes for CASSLSGGGGSSGANVLTF.

This clonotype was picked up a small number of times. The chain is built from TRBV20-1 and TRBJ1-2, with 7 bases matching TRBD1. The CDR3 sequence is 12 residues long. Germline trimming cut 6 bases from V and 12 bases from J; bases unmatched to any gene: 13. CDR1 DFQATT and CDR2 SNEGSKA come from the germline V gene (reference sequence). CDR3 in amino acids: CSAQGTVYSDTF. Written as DNA, the CDR3 is TGCAGTGCACAAGGGACAGTTTATTCCGACACCTTC.

This clonotype was seen a handful of times. The V and J genes are TRBV4-1 and TRBJ1-2; D perhaps matches TRBD1 (5 bases). Looked up from germline, CDR1 is MGHRA and CDR2 is YSYEKL. This CDR3 region has 14 residues. Between the trimmed V and J ends, which lost 4 bases and 8 bases, there was a span of 17 bases. The CDR3 reads CASSPGTDFPGYTF. The CDR3 DNA is TGCGCCAGCAGCCCTGGGACGGACTTCCCCGGCTACACCTTC.

This clonotype occurred many times. This chain joins TRBV21-1 and TRBJ2-5; the listed D gene, TRBD2, was not tested against the DNA. The J call is in doubt because the DNA end fits TRBJ2-7 better. TRBV21-1 is classified as a pseudogene. This CDR3 has 13 residues. CDR3 sequence reads: CSYLVGWVDEQYF. Written as DNA, the CDR3 is TGTTCATACCTAGTGGGATGGGTCGACGAGCAGTACTTC.

This clonotype has only a few counts. The chain combines TRBV18 with TRBJ2-7; D is possibly TRBD2 (6 bases). Trimming stripped 1 base from V and 2 bases from J, with 15 bases between. The CDR3 spans 16 residues. Germline CDR1 and CDR2: KGHSH and LQKENI. The DNA of the CDR3 is TGTGCCAGCTCACCACAAAGGGCGGGGTTCACCTACGAGCAGTACTTC. Translated, it gives CASSPQRAGFTYEQYF.

The chain carries TRBV7-2 and TRBJ1-2; TRBD1 matches 7 bases. Germline trimming cut 1 base from V and 4 bases from J; bases unmatched to any gene: 12. This CDR3 has 17 amino acids. Germline CDR1 reads SGHTA; CDR2 reads FQGNSA. The CDR3 DNA sequence: TGTGCCAGCAGCTTAGAAGGAGGGACAGAACTACTCTATGGCTACACCTTC. It yields the protein CASSLEGGTELLYGYTF.

The chain employs TRBV20-1 and TRBJ2-3; TRBD2 aligns across 8 bases. Germline CDR1 DFQATT, CDR2 SNEGSKA (reference sequence). With V trimmed by 0 bases and J by 5 bases, 10 bases remained unmatched. CDR3 length: 16 residues. CDR3 protein: CSARDPRGVLLDTQYF. The CDR3 DNA follows: TGCAGTGCTAGAGATCCGCGGGGGGTCCTCCTAGATACGCAGTATTTT.

In nucleotides, the CDR3 is TGTGCCAGCAGTTTGGGAGGGGTATGGACTTTCTTT. It yields the protein CASSLGGVWTFF. This chain uses TRBV12-3 or TRBV12-4 with TRBJ1-1, with D maybe TRBD1 (5 bases). This CDR3 spans 12 amino acids. The V end was cut by 3 bases, the J end by 12 bases, with 14 bases between.

The rearrangement joins TRBV3-1 to TRBJ2-2; 9 positions match TRBD1. The CDR3 consists of 16 residues. In germline, CDR1 is LGHDT, CDR2 YNNKEL (reference sequence). Trimming removed 4 bases from V and 4 bases from J; junction bases left unmatched: 7. The CDR3 region has the DNA TGTGCCAGCAGCCTACGGGACAGGGTGAGCACCGGGGAGCTGTTTTTT. Protein sequence: CASSLRDRVSTGELFF.

The rearrangement links TRBV6-2 or TRBV6-3 to TRBJ2-3; D might be TRBD2 (5 bases). This CDR3 comprises 12 residues. Trimming removed 5 bases at V and 6 bases at J, with 9 bases between. Germline V gene sequence: CDR1 MNHEY, CDR2 SVGEGT. In nucleotides, the CDR3 is TGTGCCAGCAGTCCCCAGCGGGATACGCAGTATTTT. It codes for CASSPQRDTQYF.

In regard to this clonotype: An end of the junction does not agree with germline; a read error may underlie this. The V and J genes are TRBV19 and TRBJ1-1, with 9 bases fitting TRBD1. Germline assignment: CDR1 LNHDA and CDR2 SQIVND (reference sequence). This CDR3 comprises 15 residues. The CDR3 sequence is CASSVTGGLNTEASF. DNA of the CDR3: TGTGCCAGTAGTGTCACAGGGGGCCTGAACACTGAAGCTTCCTTT.

The chain has TRBV10-2 and TRBJ1-4; D call uncertain. V was pared by 6 bases and J by 3 bases, with 11 bases between. This CDR3 is 14 amino acids long. Germline V gene sequence: CDR1 WSHSY, CDR2 SAAADI. CDR3 in DNA: TGCGCCAGCAGGCGGGTCTCCCCTAATGAAAAACTGTTTTTT. Residues: CASRRVSPNEKLFF.

This clonotype was picked up a small number of times. The chain recombines TRBV27 with TRBJ1-5, with D maybe TRBD1 (6 bases). In germline, CDR1 is MNHEY, CDR2 SMNVEV (reference sequence). CDR3 length: 12 residues. V was clipped by 7 bases and J by 4 bases, with 8 bases between them. This CDR3 is CASTTGNQPQHF. CDR3 coding DNA: TGTGCCAGCACCACAGGGAATCAGCCCCAGCATTTT.

This clonotype was found a few times. The genes are TRBV12-3 or TRBV12-4 and TRBJ1-2, with unresolved D. The CDR3 is made up of 16 amino acids. The V and J ends lost 7 bases and 6 bases respectively, with 24 bases between them. CDR3 coding DNA: TGTGCCAGCAACCCCGCGTTGGAAGGGTTGGTAAATGGCTACACCTTC. Translation: CASNPALEGLVNGYTF.

This clonotype was picked up a small number of times. This sequence joins TRBV29-1 and TRBJ2-7; 7 nucleotides match TRBD1. The V gene's germline CDR1 is SQVTM and CDR2 ANQGSEA. Losses at the gene ends were 1 base for V and 0 bases for J; bases not matched to a gene: 6. The CDR3 spans 15 residues. The CDR3 reads CSVEGDSLSSYEQYF. CDR3 nucleotides: TGCAGCGTTGAAGGGGACAGCCTGAGCTCCTACGAGCAGTACTTC.

This clonotype was counted between two and nine times. Given the absence of the conserved phenylalanine or tryptophan at the CDR3 end, a read error is likely. The limits of the CDR3 on the DNA are not certain, so only TCRdb's listed CDR3 is given. The CDR3 sequence: CASSSTPLGGGSL. V gene TRBV28 combines with J gene TRBJ1-4; the table calls TRBD1, which could not be checked here. The CDR3 spans 13 amino acids, including both terminal residues. Germline V CDR1 and CDR2: MDHEN, SYDVKM.

The chain is built from TRBV20-1 and TRBJ2-5; TRBD2 might be the D (6 bases). The DNA end favors TRBJ2-1, so the J call may be wrong. The CDR3 is 13 residues long. Germline V gene data show CDR1 as DFQATT and CDR2 as SNEGSKA (reference sequence). CDR3 amino acids: CSALGSYPGEQFF. CDR3 nucleotides: TGCAGTGCCCTCGGGAGTTACCCAGGGGAGCAGTTCTTC.

This clonotype was seen more than once but under ten times. The rearrangement uses TRBV5-1 and TRBJ2-2, with D possibly being TRBD2 (6 bases). Germline V gene sequence: CDR1 SGHRS, CDR2 YFSETQ. The CDR3 consists of 16 residues. Trimming took off 2 bases at V and 0 bases at J, with 11 bases between the two ends. CDR3 region: CASSLAGGTNTGELFF. As DNA, the CDR3 is TGCGCCAGCAGCTTAGCCGGGGGTACGAACACCGGGGAGCTGTTTTTT.

The J gene is TRBJ1-6, the V gene TRBV6-1; no clear D gene. Germline CDR1 is MNHNS and CDR2 is SASEGT. This CDR3 spans 16 amino acids. With 6 bases removed from V and 4 bases from J, the gap between germline ends came to 16 bases. The CDR3 sequence is CASSPMAEVYNSPLHF. For the CDR3, the DNA is TGTGCCAGCAGCCCGATGGCGGAGGTTTATAATTCACCCCTCCACTTT.